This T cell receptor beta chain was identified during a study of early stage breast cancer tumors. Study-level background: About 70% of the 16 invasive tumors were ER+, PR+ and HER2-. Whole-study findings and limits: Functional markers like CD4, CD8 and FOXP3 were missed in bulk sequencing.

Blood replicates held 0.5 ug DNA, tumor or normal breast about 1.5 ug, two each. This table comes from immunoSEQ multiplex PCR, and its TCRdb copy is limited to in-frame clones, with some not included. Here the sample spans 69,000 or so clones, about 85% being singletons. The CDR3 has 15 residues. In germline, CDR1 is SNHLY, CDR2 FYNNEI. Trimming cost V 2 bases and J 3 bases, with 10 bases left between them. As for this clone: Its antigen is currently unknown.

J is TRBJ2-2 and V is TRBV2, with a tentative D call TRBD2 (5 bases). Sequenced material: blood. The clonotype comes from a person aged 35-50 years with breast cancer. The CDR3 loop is CASSELVGDTGELFF. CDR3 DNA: TGTGCCAGCAGTGAATTAGTGGGAGACACCGGGGAGCTGTTTTTT.